This T cell receptor beta chain was obtained from a study of CXCR3-negative and CXCR3-positive naive CD8 T cells. Study-level results: TRB CDR3 hydrophobicity was greater in CXCR3-positive naive cells than in CXCR3-negative naive cells.

UMI-labeled 5' RACE TRB cDNA libraries were prepared from the cells. TCRdb reprocessed the 5' RACE reads and reports one entry per CDR3 protein, with no DNA. Recorded here are 150,000 to 170,000 distinct CDR3 sequences; the top ten clones represent approximately 0.51%. Germline V CDR1 and CDR2: MDHEN, SYDVKM. The CDR3 loop spans 15 amino acids. A word on this clonotype: Its antigen is unidentified.

The clonotype originates from a human donor in good health. Some clones in this sample may be carry-over from other donors' samples. The sequenced material came from naive CXCR3+ CD8+ T cells from blood. This sample's subset: CD45RO-CCR7+CD27+CD95- naive CD8+ T cells expressing CXCR3 (TNR3+). The genes are TRBV28 and TRBJ1-2; the D call of TRBD1 rests on TCRdb alone, since no DNA is present to check it. CDR3 loop: CASSLTGGANYGYTF.